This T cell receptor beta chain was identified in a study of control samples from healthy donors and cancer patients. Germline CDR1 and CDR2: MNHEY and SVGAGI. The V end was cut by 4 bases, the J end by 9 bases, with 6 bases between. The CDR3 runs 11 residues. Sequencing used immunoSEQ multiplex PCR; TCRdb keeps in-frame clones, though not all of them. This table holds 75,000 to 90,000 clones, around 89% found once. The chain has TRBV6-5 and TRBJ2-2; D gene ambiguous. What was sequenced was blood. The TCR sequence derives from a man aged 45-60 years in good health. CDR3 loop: CASSSHRELFF. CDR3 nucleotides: TGTGCCAGCAGTTCTCATCGGGAGCTGTTTTTT.